The entry below gives a single TCR beta chain sequence along with its context. CDR1 is SSHAT and CDR2 is FNYEAQ in the germline V gene (reference sequence). The CDR3 contains 15 residues. The V end lost 5 bases, the J end lost 1 base, and 13 bases lay between the germline ends. These data belong to a study of blood T cell repertoires in COVID-19. Measured with immunoSEQ multiplex PCR; TCRdb has only the in-frame clones, and not every one. The sample shows about 63,000 clones, around 80% of them seen only once. The source is a human donor in a cohort sampled during active COVID-19. Sample: peripheral blood. The gene calls are TRBV7-7 and TRBJ2-3, with D tentatively TRBD2 (6 bases). The CDR3 DNA sequence: TGTGCCAGCAGCCCTGGAGGGTCGCGCACAGATACGCAGTATTTT. As protein: CASSPGGSRTDTQYF.